This TCR beta chain was retrieved from a study of CD8+ T cells in alopecia areata. This sample's treatment: oral pan-JAK inhibitor, 5-10 mg twice daily. Concerning this clone itself: Its specificity is unknown.

Overall study results and limits: In lesional scalp, particularly from alopecia totalis/universalis, clonality was higher than in normal scalp.

Sequencing used cDNA as its template, made by extracting RNA and reverse transcribing it. Clones were sequenced by immunoSEQ multiplex PCR, and TCRdb holds only the in-frame ones, with some missing. Of around 210,000 clones detected, 55% to 70% appear once; the ten largest clones hold roughly 4.2%. The ends lost 4 bases at V and 4 bases at J; junction bases unmatched: 3. Germline assignment: CDR1 SGHRS and CDR2 YFSETQ. The CDR3 spans 14 residues. The chain is built from TRBV5-1 and TRBJ2-3; TRBD2 matches at 10 bases. The sequence derives from a human donor with alopecia areata. The sample here was CD4+ T cells sorted from blood, taken at week 4, from a patient treated with tofacitinib. CDR3 in amino acids: CASSEAGGPDTQYF. The CDR3 nucleotides read TGCGCCAGCAGCGAAGCGGGGGGGCCAGATACGCAGTATTTT.